This T cell receptor beta chain was identified during a study of blood T cell repertoires in COVID-19. Study background: The origin of the acute and convalescent COVID-19 samples was the United States, Italy and Spain.

As to this clone: A junction boundary mismatches the germline segment, possibly from a read error.

This CDR3 has 13 amino acids. Germline CDR1 reads LGHDT; CDR2 reads YNNKEL (reference sequence). Original analysis: Reference gene primer amplification in the assay estimated nucleated cell counts. Sequenced by immunoSEQ multiplex PCR; TCRdb stores in-frame clones only, minus some. That table gives V, J and clone size, and the DNA gave D and trimming. The top ten hold approximately 10% of the sample, which has 250,000 to 300,000 clones, roughly 85% seen once. The TCR sequence derives from a woman between 70 and 85 years old with acute or convalescent COVID-19. Sequencing was done on a sample of peripheral blood. The chain has TRBV3-1 (or the pseudogene TRBV3-2) and TRBJ1-1; perhaps TRBD1 as D (5 bases). CDR3 coding DNA: TGTGCCAGCAGCGACCAGTGGGGGAGGCCCCCCCTCTTT. Encoded protein: CASSDQWGRPPLF.